The following is a TCR beta chain sequence with its context. Its antigen is currently unknown. The source of the sample is a study of PD-L1 blockade in urothelial cancer. Study-wide context: Prior chemotherapy in patients spanned 0 to 3 regimens.

General observations from the study: Durable benefit accompanied greater 3-week expansion of tumor-associated blood clones.

Regarding time point: peripheral blood 6 weeks after treatment start. Pretreatment sampling and on-treatment sampling together yielded between 1 and 8 samples for each patient. Only in-frame clones appear in the TCRdb table, and some are missing; sequencing was by immunoSEQ multiplex PCR. The data hold under 50,000 clones, with approximately 86% observed a single time. Trimming took 0 bases from V and 0 from J, leaving 6 bases between them. Germline CDR1 and CDR2: SGHRS and YFSETQ. The CDR3 is 14 residues long. This specimen was PBMCs, taken around atezolizumab (anti-PD-L1) treatment. V is TRBV5-1 and J is TRBJ2-5; TRBD1 might be the D (5 bases). This TCR came from a man between 60 and 75 years old with urothelial cancer. CDR3 residues: CASSLGQYQETQYF. CDR3 bases: TGCGCCAGCAGCTTGGGACAGTACCAAGAGACCCAGTACTTC. Drawing the rest from reference TRBV5-1 and TRBJ2-5, the complete variable domain is KAGVTQTPRYLIKTRGQQVTLSCSPISGHRSVSWYQQTPGQGLQFLFEYFSETQRNKGNFPGRFSGRQFSNSRSEMNVSTLELGDSALYLCASSLGQYQETQYFGPGTRLLVL.